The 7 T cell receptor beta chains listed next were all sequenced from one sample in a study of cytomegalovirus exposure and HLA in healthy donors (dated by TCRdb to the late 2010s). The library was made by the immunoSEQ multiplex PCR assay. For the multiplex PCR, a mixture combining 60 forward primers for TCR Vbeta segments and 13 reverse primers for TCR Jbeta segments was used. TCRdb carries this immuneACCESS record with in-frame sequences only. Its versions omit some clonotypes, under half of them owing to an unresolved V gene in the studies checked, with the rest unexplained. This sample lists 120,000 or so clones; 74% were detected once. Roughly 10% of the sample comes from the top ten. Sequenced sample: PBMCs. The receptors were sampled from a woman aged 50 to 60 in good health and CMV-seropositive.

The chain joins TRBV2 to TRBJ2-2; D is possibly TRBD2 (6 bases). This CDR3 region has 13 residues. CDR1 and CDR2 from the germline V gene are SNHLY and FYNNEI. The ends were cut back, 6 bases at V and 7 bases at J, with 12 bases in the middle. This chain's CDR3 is CASRGGPLGELFF. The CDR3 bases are TGTGCCAGCAGGGGAGGTCCGCTCGGGGAGCTGTTTTTT.

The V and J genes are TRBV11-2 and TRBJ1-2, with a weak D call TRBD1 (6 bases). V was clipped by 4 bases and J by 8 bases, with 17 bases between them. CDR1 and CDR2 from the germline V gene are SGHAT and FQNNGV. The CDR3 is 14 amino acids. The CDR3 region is CASSSVSGADGYTF. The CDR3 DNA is TGTGCCAGCAGCTCGGTCTCAGGGGCTGACGGCTACACCTTC.

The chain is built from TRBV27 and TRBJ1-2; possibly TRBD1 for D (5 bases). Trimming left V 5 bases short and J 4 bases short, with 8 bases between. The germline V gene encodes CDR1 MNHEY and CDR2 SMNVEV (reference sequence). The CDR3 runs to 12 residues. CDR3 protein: CASSNQGYGYTF. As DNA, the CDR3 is TGTGCCAGCAGTAATCAGGGCTATGGCTACACCTTC.

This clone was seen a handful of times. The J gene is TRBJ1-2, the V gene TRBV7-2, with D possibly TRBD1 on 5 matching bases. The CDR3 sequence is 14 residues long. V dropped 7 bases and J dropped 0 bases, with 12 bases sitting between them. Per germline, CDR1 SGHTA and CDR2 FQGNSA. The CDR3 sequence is CASTSGAANYGYTF. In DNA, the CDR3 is TGTGCCAGCACCAGCGGGGCAGCTAACTATGGCTACACCTTC.

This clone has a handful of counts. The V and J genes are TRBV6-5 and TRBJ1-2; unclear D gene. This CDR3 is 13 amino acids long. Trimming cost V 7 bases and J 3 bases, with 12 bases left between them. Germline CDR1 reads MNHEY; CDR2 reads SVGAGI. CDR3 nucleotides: TGTGCCAGCACCCCCCGGGAAGACTATGGCTACACCTTC. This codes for CASTPREDYGYTF.

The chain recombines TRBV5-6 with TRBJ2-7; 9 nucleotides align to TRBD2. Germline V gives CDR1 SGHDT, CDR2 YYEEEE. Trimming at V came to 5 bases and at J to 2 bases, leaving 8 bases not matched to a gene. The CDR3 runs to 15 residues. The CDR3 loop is CASRKGLADPYEQYF. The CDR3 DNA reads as TGTGCCAGCAGAAAGGGACTAGCTGATCCCTACGAGCAGTACTTC.

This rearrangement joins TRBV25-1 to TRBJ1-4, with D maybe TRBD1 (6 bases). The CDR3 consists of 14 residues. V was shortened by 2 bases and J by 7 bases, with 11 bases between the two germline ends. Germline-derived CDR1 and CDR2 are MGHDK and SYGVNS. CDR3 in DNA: TGTGCCAGCAGTGAAGCAGGGGTATCTGAAAAACTGTTTTTT. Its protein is CASSEAGVSEKLFF.